The source of this T cell receptor (beta chain) is a study of T-cell memory formation after mild COVID-19. On the study more broadly: There were largely donor-specific TCR clusters.

In its sample, this clonotype was seen a few times. Its target is not known. TCRdb called the 5' RACE reads again in MiXCR, with one record for every CDR3 protein. The sample includes about 200,000 distinct CDR3 sequences, approximately 10% of them seen just once. V shed 3 bases and J 5 bases; nucleotides not matched to a gene: 7. The CDR3 contains 16 residues. Germline lookup yields CDR1 SGHTA and CDR2 FQGNSA. Regarding the study as a whole: Contracting clones localized mainly to CM and EM when CD4+ and mainly to EMRA when CD8+. Prior to infection, memory already included some responding clones, suggesting cross-reactive memory joined.

This chain connects TRBV7-2 to TRBJ1-4, with TRBD1 matching over 9 bases. This sequence was found in a man aged 18 to 35 who had mild COVID-19 (a few samples of this study predate the infection). Cell type and time point are not known. The material sequenced was PBMCs or a T cell subset sorted from them (not recorded which). CDR3 DNA: TGTGCCAGCAGCTTGTTTAGAGACAGGGGGAATGAAAAACTGTTTTTT. It specifies CASSLFRDRGNEKLFF.